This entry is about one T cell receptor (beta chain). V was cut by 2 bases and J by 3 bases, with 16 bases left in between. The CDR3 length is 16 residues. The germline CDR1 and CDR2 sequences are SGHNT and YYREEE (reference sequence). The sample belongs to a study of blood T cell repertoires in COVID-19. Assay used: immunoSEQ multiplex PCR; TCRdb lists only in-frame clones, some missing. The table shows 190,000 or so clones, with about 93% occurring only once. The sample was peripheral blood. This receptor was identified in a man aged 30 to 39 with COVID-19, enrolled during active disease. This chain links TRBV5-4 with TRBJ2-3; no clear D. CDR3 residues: CASSFSTRRSTDTQYF. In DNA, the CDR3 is TGTGCCAGCAGCTTCAGTACCCGTCGCTCGACAGATACGCAGTATTTT.